The present entry profiles one TCR beta chain with its context. As yet, its antigen is unknown. The data are from a study of T cells after yellow fever vaccination. CDR1 SGHTA and CDR2 FQGTGA come from the germline V gene. V lost 2 bases, J lost 5 bases, and 9 bases lay in between. The CDR3 totals 14 residues. 5'RACE template switching added a universal primer site and UMIs to TCR cDNA. MiXCR was run by TCRdb on the 5' RACE reads, yielding one entry per CDR3 protein. The data hold over 150,000 distinct CDR3 sequences, with roughly 6.4% observed a single time. Overall study findings and caveats: A large majority of primary-vaccination clones showed up again after the booster (96% CD4, 88% CD8). Clonotypes appearing in both CD4 and CD8 compartments existed, and their share was small.

Here the sequenced sample was CD4+ T cells sorted from PBMCs, taken on the day of the first yellow fever vaccination. The receptor was derived from a young man who received the YFV17D yellow fever vaccine. The chain joins TRBV7-3 to TRBJ2-2; the D is unclear. The CDR3 reads CASSLVVGTGELFF. DNA for the CDR3: TGTGCCAGCAGCTTAGTTGTCGGGACCGGGGAGCTGTTTTTT.